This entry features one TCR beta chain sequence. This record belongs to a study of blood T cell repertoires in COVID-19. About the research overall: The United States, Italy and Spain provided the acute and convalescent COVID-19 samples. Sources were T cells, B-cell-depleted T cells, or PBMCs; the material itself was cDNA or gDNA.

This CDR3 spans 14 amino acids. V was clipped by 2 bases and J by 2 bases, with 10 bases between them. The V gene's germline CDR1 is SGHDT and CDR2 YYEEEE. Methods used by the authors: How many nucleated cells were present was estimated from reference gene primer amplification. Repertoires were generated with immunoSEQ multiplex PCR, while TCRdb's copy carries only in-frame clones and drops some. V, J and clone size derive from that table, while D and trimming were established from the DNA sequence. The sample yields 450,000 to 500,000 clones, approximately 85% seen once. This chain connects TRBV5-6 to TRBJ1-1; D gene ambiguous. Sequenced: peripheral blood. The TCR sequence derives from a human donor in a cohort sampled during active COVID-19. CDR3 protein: CASSFTGGNTEAFF. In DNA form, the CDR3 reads TGTGCCAGCAGCTTTACGGGTGGAAACACTGAAGCTTTCTTT.